This T cell receptor (beta chain) was captured by sequencing in a study of memory CD4+ T cells and cytomegalovirus serostatus. As regards this clone: The antigen is not known.

Produced via immunoSEQ multiplex PCR; TCRdb's table is partial and in-frame only. The sample consists of tens of thousands of clones, just under 80% of them appearing once. The V gene lost 6 bases and the J gene lost 2 bases, with 14 bases spanning the gap. Germline loops: CDR1 MDHEN, CDR2 SYDVKM. The CDR3 runs 14 residues. Single viable CD3+CD4+CD8-CD45RO+ cells were sorted as the memory CD4+ T cells. Serostatus was set by detecting CMV pp150, pp28, p38, p52 IgG. CD4+ T cells were isolated by positive magnetic selection. Study-level results: CMV serostatus prediction reached median AUC roughly 0.95, or 0.91 with US-trained model.

Sequencing input: memory CD4+ T cells from blood. This TCR was recovered from an adult in good health and CMV-seronegative. J is TRBJ2-7 and V is TRBV28, with D tentatively TRBD2 (6 bases). The DNA for the CDR3 is TGTGCCAGCAGGGGGGGAGCGCCTACCTACGAGCAGTACTTC. Translating it yields CASRGGAPTYEQYF.